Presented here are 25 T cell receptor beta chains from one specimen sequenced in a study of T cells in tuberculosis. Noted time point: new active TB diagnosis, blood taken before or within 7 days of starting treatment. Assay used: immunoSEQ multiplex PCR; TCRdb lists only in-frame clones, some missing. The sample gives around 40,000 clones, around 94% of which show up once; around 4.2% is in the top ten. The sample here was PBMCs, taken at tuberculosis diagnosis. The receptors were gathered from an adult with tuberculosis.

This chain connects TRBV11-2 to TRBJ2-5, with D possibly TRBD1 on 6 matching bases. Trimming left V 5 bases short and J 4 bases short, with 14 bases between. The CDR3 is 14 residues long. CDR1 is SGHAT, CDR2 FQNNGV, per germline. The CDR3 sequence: CASSNTGTGETQYF. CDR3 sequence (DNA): TGTGCCAGCAGCAATACAGGGACGGGAGAGACCCAGTACTTC.

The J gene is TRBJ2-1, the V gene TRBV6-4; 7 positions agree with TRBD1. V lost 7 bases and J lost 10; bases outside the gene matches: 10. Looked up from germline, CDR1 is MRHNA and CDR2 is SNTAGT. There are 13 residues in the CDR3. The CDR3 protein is CASTVTGSDEQFF. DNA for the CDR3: TGTGCCAGCACCGTGACAGGGTCCGACGAGCAGTTCTTC.

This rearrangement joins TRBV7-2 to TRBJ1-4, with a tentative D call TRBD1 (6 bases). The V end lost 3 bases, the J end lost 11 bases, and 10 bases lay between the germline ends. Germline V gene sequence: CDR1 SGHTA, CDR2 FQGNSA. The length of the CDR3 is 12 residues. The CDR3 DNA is TGTGCCAGCAGCTTTACCACAGGGAAACTGTTTTTT. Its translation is CASSFTTGKLFF.

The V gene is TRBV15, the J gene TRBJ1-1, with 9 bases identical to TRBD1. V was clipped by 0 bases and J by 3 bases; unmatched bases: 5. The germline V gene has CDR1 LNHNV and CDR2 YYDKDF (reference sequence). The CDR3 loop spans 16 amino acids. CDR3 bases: TGTGCCACCAGCAGAGAGAACAGGGGGCTTGACACTGAAGCTTTCTTT. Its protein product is CATSRENRGLDTEAFF.

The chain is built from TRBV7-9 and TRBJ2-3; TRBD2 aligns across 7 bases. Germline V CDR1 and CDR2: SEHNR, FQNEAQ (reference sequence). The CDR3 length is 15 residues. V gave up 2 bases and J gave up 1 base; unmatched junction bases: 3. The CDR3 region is CASSLSLAGTDTQYF. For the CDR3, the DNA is TGTGCCAGCAGCTTAAGCCTAGCGGGCACAGATACGCAGTATTTT.

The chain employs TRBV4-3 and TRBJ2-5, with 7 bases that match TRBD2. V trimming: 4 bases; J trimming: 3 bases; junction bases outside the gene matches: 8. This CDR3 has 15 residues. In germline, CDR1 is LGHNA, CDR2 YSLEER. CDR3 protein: CASSPYWGGKETQYF. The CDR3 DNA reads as TGCGCCAGCAGCCCTTATTGGGGGGGAAAAGAGACCCAGTACTTC.

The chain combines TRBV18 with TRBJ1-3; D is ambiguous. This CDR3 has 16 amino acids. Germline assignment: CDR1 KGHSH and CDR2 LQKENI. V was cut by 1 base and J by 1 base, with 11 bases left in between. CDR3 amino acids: CASSPQNSISGNTIYF. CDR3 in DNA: TGTGCCAGCTCACCACAGAACTCCATATCTGGAAACACCATATATTTT. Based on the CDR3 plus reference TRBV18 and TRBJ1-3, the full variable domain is NAGVMQNPRHLVRRRGQEARLRCSPMKGHSHVYWYRQLPEEGLKFMVYLQKENIIDESGMPKERFSAEFPKEGPSILRIQQVVRGDSAAYFCASSPQNSISGNTIYFGEGSWLTVV.

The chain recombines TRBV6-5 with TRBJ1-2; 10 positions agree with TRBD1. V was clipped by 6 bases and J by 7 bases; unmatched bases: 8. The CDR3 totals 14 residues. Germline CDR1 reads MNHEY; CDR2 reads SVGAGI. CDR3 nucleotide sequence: TGTGCCAGCAGCCCCGACAGGGGGCGCCGTGGCTACACCTTC. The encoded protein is CASSPDRGRRGYTF.

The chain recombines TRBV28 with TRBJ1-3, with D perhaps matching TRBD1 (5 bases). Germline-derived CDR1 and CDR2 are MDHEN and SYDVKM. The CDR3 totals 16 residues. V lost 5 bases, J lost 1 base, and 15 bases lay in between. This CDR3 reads CASSPFGGRSGNTIYF. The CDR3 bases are TGTGCCAGCAGTCCATTCGGGGGGAGATCTGGAAACACCATATATTTT.

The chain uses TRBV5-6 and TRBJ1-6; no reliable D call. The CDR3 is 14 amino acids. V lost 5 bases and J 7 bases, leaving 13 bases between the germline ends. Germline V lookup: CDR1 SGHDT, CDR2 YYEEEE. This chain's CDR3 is CASRAGQPNSPLHF. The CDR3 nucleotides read TGTGCCAGCAGGGCGGGCCAGCCCAATTCACCCCTCCACTTT. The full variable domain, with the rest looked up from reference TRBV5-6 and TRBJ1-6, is DAGVTQSPTHLIKTRGQQVTLRCSPKSGHDTVSWYQQALGQGPQFIFQYYEEEERQRGNFPDRFSGHQFPNYSSELNVNALLLGDSALYLCASRAGQPNSPLHFGNGTRLTVT.

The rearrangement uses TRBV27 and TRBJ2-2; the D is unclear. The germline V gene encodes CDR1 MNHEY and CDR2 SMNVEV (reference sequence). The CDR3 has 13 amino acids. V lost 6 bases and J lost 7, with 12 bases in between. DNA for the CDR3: TGTGCCAGCAGGTTGTTCGAGAACGGGGAGCTGTTTTTT. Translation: CASRLFENGELFF.

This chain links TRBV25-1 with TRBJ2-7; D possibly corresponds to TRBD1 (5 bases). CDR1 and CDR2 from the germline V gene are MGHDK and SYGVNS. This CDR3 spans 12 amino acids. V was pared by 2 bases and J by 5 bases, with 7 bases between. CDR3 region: CASSERGNEQYF. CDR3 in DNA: TGTGCCAGCAGTGAAAGGGGCAACGAGCAGTACTTC.

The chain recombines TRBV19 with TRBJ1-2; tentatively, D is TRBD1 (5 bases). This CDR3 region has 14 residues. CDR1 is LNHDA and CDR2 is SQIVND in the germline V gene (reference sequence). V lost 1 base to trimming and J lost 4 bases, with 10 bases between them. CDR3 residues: CASSIVGAAYGYTF. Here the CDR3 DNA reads TGTGCCAGTAGTATAGTAGGGGCGGCCTATGGCTACACCTTC.

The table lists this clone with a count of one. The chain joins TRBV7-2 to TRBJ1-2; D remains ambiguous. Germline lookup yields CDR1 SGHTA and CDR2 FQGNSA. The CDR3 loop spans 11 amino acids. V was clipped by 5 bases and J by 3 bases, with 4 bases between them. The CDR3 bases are TGTGCCAGCAGCGTCTACTATGGCTACACCTTC. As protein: CASSVYYGYTF.

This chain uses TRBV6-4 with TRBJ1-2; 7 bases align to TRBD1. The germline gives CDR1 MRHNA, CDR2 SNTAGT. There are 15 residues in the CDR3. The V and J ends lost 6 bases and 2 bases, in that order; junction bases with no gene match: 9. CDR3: CASRPLNRGNYGYTF. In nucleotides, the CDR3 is TGTGCCAGCAGACCCTTGAACAGGGGAAACTATGGCTACACCTTC.

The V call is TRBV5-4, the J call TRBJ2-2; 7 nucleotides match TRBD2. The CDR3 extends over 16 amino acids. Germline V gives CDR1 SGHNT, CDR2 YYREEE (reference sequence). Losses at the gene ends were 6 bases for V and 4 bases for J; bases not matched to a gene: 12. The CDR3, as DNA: TGTGCCAGCACCGCAGGGAGGGGTCGAGGCACCGGGGAGCTGTTTTTT. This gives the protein CASTAGRGRGTGELFF.

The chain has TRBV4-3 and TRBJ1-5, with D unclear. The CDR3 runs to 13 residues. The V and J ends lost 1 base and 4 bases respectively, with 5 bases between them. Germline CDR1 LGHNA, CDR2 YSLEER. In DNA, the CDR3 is TGCGCCAGCAGCCAAGGAGGGAATCAGCCCCAGCATTTT. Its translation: CASSQGGNQPQHF.

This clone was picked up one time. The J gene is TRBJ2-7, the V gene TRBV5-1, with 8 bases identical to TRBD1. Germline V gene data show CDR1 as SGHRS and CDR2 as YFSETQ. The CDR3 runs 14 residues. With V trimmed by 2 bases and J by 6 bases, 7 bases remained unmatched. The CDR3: CASSLVVTGVEQYF. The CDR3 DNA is TGCGCCAGCAGCTTAGTTGTGACAGGGGTCGAGCAGTACTTC.

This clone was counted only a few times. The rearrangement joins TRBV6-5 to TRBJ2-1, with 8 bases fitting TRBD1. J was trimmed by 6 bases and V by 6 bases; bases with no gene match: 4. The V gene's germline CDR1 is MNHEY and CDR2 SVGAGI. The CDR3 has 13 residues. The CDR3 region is CASRKTGVNEQFF. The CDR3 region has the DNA TGTGCCAGCAGGAAGACAGGGGTCAATGAGCAGTTCTTC.

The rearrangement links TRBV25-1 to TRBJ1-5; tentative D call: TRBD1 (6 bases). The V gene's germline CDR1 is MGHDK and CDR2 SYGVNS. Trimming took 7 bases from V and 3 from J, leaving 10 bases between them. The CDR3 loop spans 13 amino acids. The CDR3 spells CASNQGNNQPQHF. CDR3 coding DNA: TGTGCCAGCAATCAGGGGAACAATCAGCCCCAGCATTTT.

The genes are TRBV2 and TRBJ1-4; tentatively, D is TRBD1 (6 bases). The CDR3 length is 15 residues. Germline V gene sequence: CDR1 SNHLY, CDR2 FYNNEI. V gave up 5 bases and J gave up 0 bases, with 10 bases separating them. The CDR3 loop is CASSPGTTTNEKLFF. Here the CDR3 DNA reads TGTGCCAGCAGTCCCGGGACAACAACTAATGAAAAACTGTTTTTT.

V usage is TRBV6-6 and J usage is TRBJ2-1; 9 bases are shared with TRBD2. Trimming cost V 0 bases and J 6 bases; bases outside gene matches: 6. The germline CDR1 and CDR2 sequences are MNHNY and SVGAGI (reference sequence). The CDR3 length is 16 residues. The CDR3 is CASSYSSSGGTNEQFF. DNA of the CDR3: TGTGCCAGCAGTTACTCATCCAGCGGGGGGACCAATGAGCAGTTCTTC.

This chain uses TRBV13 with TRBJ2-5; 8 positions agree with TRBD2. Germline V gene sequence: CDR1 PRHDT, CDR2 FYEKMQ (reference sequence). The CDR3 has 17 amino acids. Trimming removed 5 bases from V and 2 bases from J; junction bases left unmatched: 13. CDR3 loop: CASSPNLPGLGQETQYF. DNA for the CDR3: TGTGCCAGCAGCCCCAACCTTCCGGGACTAGGACAAGAGACCCAGTACTTC.

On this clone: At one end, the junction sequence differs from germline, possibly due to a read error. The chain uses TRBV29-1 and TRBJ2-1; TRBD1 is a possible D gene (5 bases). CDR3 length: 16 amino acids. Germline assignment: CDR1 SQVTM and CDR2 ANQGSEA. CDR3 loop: CSVSSQGAWSFNEQFF. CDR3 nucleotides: TGCAGCGTTTCATCGCAAGGGGCCTGGTCCTTCAATGAGCAGTTCTTC.

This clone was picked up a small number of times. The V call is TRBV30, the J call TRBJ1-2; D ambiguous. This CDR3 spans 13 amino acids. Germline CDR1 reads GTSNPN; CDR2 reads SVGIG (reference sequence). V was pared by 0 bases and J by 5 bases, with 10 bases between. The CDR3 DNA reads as TGTGCCTGGAGTGTACCGGAACTATATGGCTACACCTTC. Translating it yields CAWSVPELYGYTF.